These 6 T cell receptor beta chains were sequenced from one sample in a study of blood T cell repertoires in COVID-19. Here immunoSEQ multiplex PCR was the method, and the copy in TCRdb shows in-frame clones only, minus some. This table has 150,000 to 200,000 clones, about 89% appearing once. Sequencing was carried out using peripheral blood. These TCRs come from a young man who had recovered from COVID-19.

This clone has only one observation. V is TRBV7-8 and J is TRBJ2-6, with 13 bases aligning to TRBD2. The trim removed 5 bases at V and 4 bases at J, leaving 8 bases unmatched. The CDR3 sequence is 18 residues long. In germline, CDR1 is SGHVS, CDR2 FQNEAQ. DNA for the CDR3: TGTGCCAGCAGCCCACGACTAGCGGGGGGTACGGGGGCCAACGTCCTGACTTTC. Protein product: CASSPRLAGGTGANVLTF.

The chain is built from TRBV18 and TRBJ1-5; possibly TRBD1 for D (5 bases). Trimming removed 3 bases from V and 4 bases from J, with 13 bases in between. This CDR3 has 15 amino acids. The germline V gene encodes CDR1 KGHSH and CDR2 LQKENI. DNA of the CDR3: TGTGCCAGCTCACCCTCGTCGGGGGGGAATCAGCCCCAGCATTTT. Encoded protein: CASSPSSGGNQPQHF. The whole variable domain, filled in from reference TRBV18 and TRBJ1-5, reads NAGVMQNPRHLVRRRGQEARLRCSPMKGHSHVYWYRQLPEEGLKFMVYLQKENIIDESGMPKERFSAEFPKEGPSILRIQQVVRGDSAAYFCASSPSSGGNQPQHFGDGTRLSIL.

The chain employs TRBV6-1 and TRBJ2-1, with 11 bases matching TRBD1. CDR3 length: 19 residues. V shed 0 bases, J shed 7 bases, and the junction held 14 bases outside the gene matches. CDR1 and CDR2 (germline): MNHNS, SASEGT. The CDR3 DNA follows: TGTGCCAGCAGTGAAGCGGGTGGGACAGGGGGATCGGGTAAAAATGAGCAGTTCTTC. It encodes CASSEAGGTGGSGKNEQFF.

J is TRBJ2-7 and V is TRBV7-2; D is perhaps TRBD2 (5 bases). The CDR3 sequence is 14 residues long. The germline V gene has CDR1 SGHTA and CDR2 FQGNSA. Trimming cost V 5 bases and J 1 base, with 12 bases left between them. The CDR3 region has the DNA TGTGCCAGCAGCCCCGAGCGGAGTTCCTACGAGCAGTACTTC. Protein product: CASSPERSSYEQYF.

The rearrangement uses TRBV6-1 and TRBJ2-7; maybe TRBD2 (6 bases). The CDR3 consists of 13 residues. V lost 3 bases and J 3 bases, leaving 9 bases between the germline ends. From germline, CDR1 is MNHNS and CDR2 SASEGT. The chain's CDR3 is CASSDDSGYEQYF. Here the CDR3 DNA reads TGTGCCAGCAGTGACGATAGCGGCTACGAGCAGTACTTC.

The chain uses TRBV10-3 and TRBJ2-7, with D maybe TRBD2 (7 bases). V was cut by 0 bases and J by 12 bases, with 12 bases left in between. CDR1 and CDR2 from the germline V gene are ENHRY and SYGVKD. This CDR3 has 12 amino acids. The CDR3 DNA reads as TGTGCCATCAGTGAGTCGCAAGGGGGGGCGTACTTC. Translating it yields CAISESQGGAYF.